A single sample gave rise to the 29 T cell receptor beta chains below, sequenced in a study of human thymus T cells. Resections from corrective heart surgery supplied the thymus tissue. Repertoires were generated with immunoSEQ multiplex PCR, while TCRdb's copy carries only in-frame clones and drops some. The table lists around 130,000 clones, approximately 96% of them singletons. The source material was thymus tissue. The receptors shown here come from a boy under two years old with a congenital heart defect but otherwise immunologically healthy.

This chain uses TRBV30 with TRBJ2-7, with unresolved D. The germline V and J ends were trimmed by 5 bases and 0 bases, with 8 bases remaining between them. Germline CDR1 GTSNPN, CDR2 SVGIG (reference sequence). CDR3 length equals 12 residues. CDR3 in amino acids: CAWSPSSYEQYF. CDR3 coding DNA: TGTGCCTGGTCGCCGTCCTCCTACGAGCAGTACTTC.

This clone has only one observation. The J gene is TRBJ2-1, the V gene TRBV19, with 7 bases aligning to TRBD1. The length of the CDR3 is 17 residues. V shed 2 bases, J shed 0 bases, and the junction held 7 bases outside the gene matches. From germline, CDR1 is LNHDA and CDR2 SQIVND (reference sequence). In DNA form, the CDR3 reads TGTGCCAGTAGTATAAAGGGACAGTCGAGCTCCTACAATGAGCAGTTCTTC. As protein: CASSIKGQSSSYNEQFF. Drawing the rest from reference TRBV19 and TRBJ2-1, the complete variable domain is DGGITQSPKYLFRKEGQNVTLSCEQNLNHDAMYWYRQDPGQGLRLIYYSQIVNDFQKGDIAEGYSVSREKKESFPLTVTSAQKNPTAFYLCASSIKGQSSSYNEQFFGPGTRLTVL.

The chain carries TRBV7-8 and TRBJ2-2; D not resolved. Germline V CDR1 and CDR2: SGHVS, FQNEAQ. Trimming pared 4 bases from V and 1 base from J, leaving 13 bases between. The length of the CDR3 is 16 residues. CDR3 protein: CASSSRRSLNTGELFF. The CDR3 nucleotides are TGTGCCAGCAGCTCCCGAAGAAGCTTGAACACCGGGGAGCTGTTTTTT.

The V call is TRBV27, the J call TRBJ1-4, with 10 positions matching TRBD1. This CDR3 is 17 amino acids long. Trimming at V came to 5 bases and at J to 7 bases, leaving 13 bases not matched to a gene. Germline CDR1 and CDR2: MNHEY and SMNVEV (reference sequence). This chain's CDR3 is CASSLYGGDRGGEKLFF. CDR3 nucleotide sequence: TGTGCCAGCAGTCTCTATGGGGGGGACAGGGGAGGTGAAAAACTGTTTTTT.

The chain recombines TRBV9 with TRBJ2-3; 9 bases match TRBD1. J gave up 1 base and V 2 bases, and 5 bases lay outside the gene matches. CDR3 size: 16 residues. CDR1 and CDR2 (germline): SGDLS, YYNGEE. CDR3 protein: CASSVLGDRGTDTQYF. The CDR3 DNA sequence: TGTGCCAGCAGCGTCTTAGGGGACAGGGGCACAGATACGCAGTATTTT.

The chain joins TRBV5-4 to TRBJ1-3, with 8 bases aligning to TRBD1. After removal of 4 bases from V and 3 bases from J, the junction contained 3 bases not matched to a gene. The germline V gene has CDR1 SGHNT and CDR2 YYREEE (reference sequence). This CDR3 is 14 amino acids long. CDR3 amino acids: CASSLDRGGNTIYF. Written as DNA, the CDR3 is TGTGCCAGCAGCCTCGACAGGGGTGGAAACACCATATATTTT.

The chain is built from TRBV28 and TRBJ2-7, with a weak D call TRBD2 (6 bases). There are 13 residues in the CDR3. V was shortened by 4 bases and J by 4 bases, with 11 bases between the two germline ends. CDR1 is MDHEN and CDR2 is SYDVKM in the germline V gene. CDR3 protein: CASSSNAGYEQYF. The CDR3 coding sequence is TGTGCCAGCAGTTCGAACGCGGGATACGAGCAGTACTTC.

The V and J genes are TRBV11-2 and TRBJ2-3, with 9 bases identical to TRBD1. This CDR3 is 15 amino acids long. V dropped 6 bases and J dropped 2; count of bases not matched to a gene: 6. Germline V gene sequence: CDR1 SGHAT, CDR2 FQNNGV. In DNA form, the CDR3 reads TGTGCCAGCAGTCACCGGGACAGGGACACAGATACGCAGTATTTT. Its translation is CASSHRDRDTDTQYF.

This clone appeared once. This sequence joins TRBV5-1 and TRBJ2-3; D is undetermined. The V gene lost 2 bases and the J gene lost 4 bases, with 11 bases spanning the gap. Germline assignment: CDR1 SGHRS and CDR2 YFSETQ. The CDR3 has 14 amino acids. The CDR3 sequence: CASSFTFGADTQYF. DNA for the CDR3: TGCGCCAGCAGCTTCACCTTTGGGGCAGATACGCAGTATTTT.

The chain employs TRBV5-6 and TRBJ2-3, with a weak D call TRBD1 (5 bases). The V and J ends lost 2 bases and 6 bases respectively, with 13 bases between them. CDR1 SGHDT and CDR2 YYEEEE come from the germline V gene. This CDR3 spans 14 amino acids. The CDR3 coding sequence is TGTGCCAGCAGCTTACAGGCTCCCGGCGATACGCAGTATTTT. Its translation: CASSLQAPGDTQYF.

This chain uses TRBV5-1 with TRBJ2-1; TRBD2 matches at 7 bases. CDR1 is SGHRS, CDR2 YFSETQ, per germline. The CDR3 is made up of 15 amino acids. Losses at the gene ends were 5 bases for V and 6 bases for J; bases not matched to a gene: 11. For the CDR3, the DNA is TGCGCCAGCAGATCTGGACTCCGGGGGGTCAATGAGCAGTTCTTC. It yields the protein CASRSGLRGVNEQFF.

The count of this clone is one. This chain connects TRBV4-1 to TRBJ2-2; possible D gene TRBD2, 6 bases. The CDR3 is 17 residues long. V was trimmed by 0 bases and J by 5 bases, leaving 16 bases between them. CDR1 is MGHRA and CDR2 is YSYEKL in the germline V gene. The CDR3 protein is CASSQDRATGGTGELFF. DNA of the CDR3: TGCGCCAGCAGCCAAGATAGGGCGACTGGGGGGACCGGGGAGCTGTTTTTT.

This chain uses TRBV6-5 with TRBJ2-5; D unclear. The CDR3 extends over 11 amino acids. Looked up from germline, CDR1 is MNHEY and CDR2 is SVGAGI. The V end was cut by 2 bases, the J end by 5 bases, with 3 bases between. The CDR3 DNA is TGTGCCAGCAGTTACGGGGAGACCCAGTACTTC. Protein product: CASSYGETQYF.

The J gene is TRBJ2-7, the V gene TRBV13; TRBD1 aligns across 9 bases. From germline, CDR1 is PRHDT and CDR2 FYEKMQ (reference sequence). The V segment lost 5 bases and the J segment 2 bases; nucleotides outside the gene matches: 10. The CDR3 covers 16 residues. As DNA, the CDR3 is TGTGCCAGCAGCCCCGCCCGGGGACAGGGCCCCTACGAGCAGTACTTC. This encodes CASSPARGQGPYEQYF.

This chain joins TRBV11-2 and TRBJ2-5; D possibly corresponds to TRBD1 (6 bases). Per the germline V gene, CDR1 is SGHAT and CDR2 is FQNNGV. This CDR3 region has 15 residues. The V and J ends lost 5 bases and 5 bases respectively, with 18 bases between them. The CDR3 spells CASSHRPQGTETQYF. The CDR3 bases are TGTGCCAGCAGCCACCGACCGCAGGGGACGGAGACCCAGTACTTC.

The chain couples TRBV5-4 to TRBJ2-7; D is possibly TRBD2 (5 bases). CDR3 length: 16 residues. Deletions cut 1 base from V and 2 bases from J, with 16 bases between. The germline gives CDR1 SGHNT, CDR2 YYREEE (reference sequence). The DNA for the CDR3 is TGTGCCAGCAGCTTGCTAGTGACGGGAACTACCTACGAGCAGTACTTC. This gives the protein CASSLLVTGTTYEQYF. The complete variable domain, with remaining parts taken from reference TRBV5-4 and TRBJ2-7, reads ETGVTQSPTHLIKTRGQQVTLRCSSQSGHNTVSWYQQALGQGPQFIFQYYREEENGRGNFPPRFSGLQFPNYSSELNVNALELDDSALYLCASSLLVTGTTYEQYFGPGTRLTVT.

This clone was detected only once. This chain uses TRBV5-6 with TRBJ2-7, with 10 bases lining up with TRBD2. This CDR3 is 15 amino acids long. V gave up 4 bases and J gave up 2 bases; unmatched junction bases: 6. CDR1 is SGHDT and CDR2 is YYEEEE in the germline V gene. CDR3 protein: CASSMGLANPYEQYF. CDR3 nucleotide sequence: TGTGCCAGCAGCATGGGACTAGCGAACCCCTACGAGCAGTACTTC.

The rearrangement joins TRBV2 to TRBJ1-2; D might be TRBD1 (6 bases). With 1 base removed from V and 0 bases from J, the gap between germline ends came to 9 bases. There are 15 residues in the CDR3. CDR1 is SNHLY, CDR2 FYNNEI, per germline. DNA for the CDR3: TGTGCCAGCAGTGAAGTGAGGGGGGCTAACTATGGCTACACCTTC. Its protein product is CASSEVRGANYGYTF. The whole variable domain, remainder taken from reference TRBV2 and TRBJ1-2, is EPEVTQTPSHQVTQMGQEVILRCVPISNHLYFYWYRQILGQKVEFLVSFYNNEISEKSEIFDDQFSVERPDGSNFTLKIRSTKLEDSAMYFCASSEVRGANYGYTFGSGTRLTVV.

In this sample, this clone turned up a few times. This rearrangement joins TRBV6-5 to TRBJ2-5; 11 bases are a match to TRBD2. After removal of 6 bases from V and 5 bases from J, the junction contained 5 bases not matched to a gene. The length of the CDR3 is 14 residues. Germline CDR1 and CDR2: MNHEY and SVGAGI. CDR3 residues: CASSHSGGVETQYF. The CDR3 DNA reads as TGTGCCAGCAGCCATAGCGGGGGGGTGGAGACCCAGTACTTC.

The chain carries TRBV6-5 and TRBJ2-1, with a tentative D call TRBD2 (5 bases). The CDR3 runs 13 residues. V lost 7 bases and J 7 bases, leaving 14 bases between the germline ends. The germline CDR1 and CDR2 sequences are MNHEY and SVGAGI. The CDR3 is CASTTPGKNEQFF. The CDR3 region has the DNA TGTGCCAGCACCACCCCCGGGAAAAATGAGCAGTTCTTC.

The J gene is TRBJ2-3, the V gene TRBV4-1; 10 positions match TRBD2. V shed 4 bases and J 2 bases; nucleotides not matched to a gene: 6. Looked up from germline, CDR1 is MGHRA and CDR2 is YSYEKL. The CDR3 extends over 16 amino acids. CDR3 amino acids: CASSLLSGGVTDTQYF. CDR3 sequence (DNA): TGCGCCAGCAGCCTCTTAAGCGGGGGGGTCACAGATACGCAGTATTTT.

The V and J genes are TRBV18 and TRBJ1-5; no firm D call. This CDR3 comprises 14 residues. CDR1 and CDR2 from the germline V gene are KGHSH and LQKENI. Trimming cost V 1 base and J 0 bases, with 4 bases left between them. CDR3: CASSPQNSNQPQHF. The CDR3, as DNA: TGTGCCAGCTCACCACAAAATAGCAATCAGCCCCAGCATTTT.

The chain links TRBV7-9 to TRBJ1-4, with 7 bases that match TRBD1. Unmatched junction bases numbered 8, after V lost 5 bases and J lost 14 bases. The CDR3 covers 12 residues. Per germline, CDR1 SEHNR and CDR2 FQNEAQ (reference sequence). The CDR3 protein is CASSIRQGPLFF. The CDR3 nucleotides are TGTGCCAGCAGCATTCGACAGGGTCCGCTGTTTTTT.

This chain uses TRBV2 with TRBJ2-3; TRBD1 agrees at 8 bases. This CDR3 has 13 residues. Germline trimming cut 8 bases from V and 4 bases from J; bases unmatched to any gene: 5. CDR1 is SNHLY, CDR2 FYNNEI, per germline. CDR3 nucleotide sequence: TGTGCCAGCGATCGGACAGGGCCAGATACGCAGTATTTT. It translates to CASDRTGPDTQYF.

This clone occurred once. The chain couples TRBV28 to TRBJ1-2, with no clear D. This CDR3 comprises 15 residues. The germline V and J ends were trimmed by 5 bases and 0 bases, with 13 bases remaining between them. From germline, CDR1 is MDHEN and CDR2 SYDVKM. DNA for the CDR3: TGTGCCAGCAGTACCAGGACCCCCCCTAACTATGGCTACACCTTC. It translates to CASSTRTPPNYGYTF.

The rearrangement uses TRBV28 and TRBJ2-1; 10 positions match TRBD2. V was pared by 4 bases and J by 7 bases, with 7 bases of the junction left unmatched. Germline V gene sequence: CDR1 MDHEN, CDR2 SYDVKM. The CDR3 runs to 15 residues. This CDR3 reads CASSSGLALSNEQFF. The CDR3 coding sequence is TGTGCCAGCAGTTCGGGACTAGCGCTTAGTAATGAGCAGTTCTTC.

This chain joins TRBV5-4 and TRBJ1-2, with a possible D match to TRBD1 (6 bases). V shed 1 base and J shed 2 bases, with 12 bases lying between them. CDR3 length: 15 amino acids. CDR1 SGHNT and CDR2 YYREEE come from the germline V gene (reference sequence). The chain's CDR3 is CASSLRAGENYGYTF. Here the CDR3 DNA reads TGTGCCAGCAGCTTGAGGGCAGGGGAAAACTATGGCTACACCTTC. Drawing the rest from reference TRBV5-4 and TRBJ1-2, the complete variable domain is ETGVTQSPTHLIKTRGQQVTLRCSSQSGHNTVSWYQQALGQGPQFIFQYYREEENGRGNFPPRFSGLQFPNYSSELNVNALELDDSALYLCASSLRAGENYGYTFGSGTRLTVV.

This clone came up once. The chain carries TRBV5-1 and TRBJ1-3; D gene unclear. Germline V gene sequence: CDR1 SGHRS, CDR2 YFSETQ. The CDR3 consists of 15 residues. Trimming cost V 1 base and J 0 bases, with 8 bases left between them. CDR3: CASSLNGDSGNTIYF. CDR3 coding DNA: TGCGCCAGCAGCTTGAATGGGGACTCTGGAAACACCATATATTTT.

This clone has just one count. The chain uses TRBV4-2 and TRBJ2-3, with D possibly being TRBD1 (6 bases). V dropped 1 base and J dropped 2 bases, with 19 bases sitting between them. The CDR3 has 18 residues. Germline V gene sequence: CDR1 LGHNA, CDR2 YNFKEQ. Written as DNA, the CDR3 is TGTGCCAGCAGCCAAGTGAACGTGGGACAAGCAAACACAGATACGCAGTATTTT. Its protein product is CASSQVNVGQANTDTQYF.